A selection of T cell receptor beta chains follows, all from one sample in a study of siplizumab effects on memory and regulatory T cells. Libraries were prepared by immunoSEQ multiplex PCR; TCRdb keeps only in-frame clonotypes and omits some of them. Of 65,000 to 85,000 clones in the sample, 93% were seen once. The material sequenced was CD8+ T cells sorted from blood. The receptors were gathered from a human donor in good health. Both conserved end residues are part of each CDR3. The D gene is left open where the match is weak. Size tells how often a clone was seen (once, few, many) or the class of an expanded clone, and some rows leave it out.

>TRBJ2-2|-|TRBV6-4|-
TGTGCCAGCAGTGACTCGCCATACACCGGGGAGCTGTTTTTT
CASSDSPYTGELFF
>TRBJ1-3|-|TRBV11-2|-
TGTGCCAGCAGCTCTACAGGTGAAAACACCATATATTTT
CASSSTGENTIYF
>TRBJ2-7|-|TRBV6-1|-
TGTGCCAGCAGTGAATTGGGCACCCCCTACGAGCAGTACTTC
CASSELGTPYEQYF
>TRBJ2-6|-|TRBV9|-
TGTGCCAGCAGCGTAGCGGGGGGGGCCAACGTCCTGACTTTC
CASSVAGGANVLTF
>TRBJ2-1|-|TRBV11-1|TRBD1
TGTGCCAGCAGCTTAACAGGGGAATGGAATGAGCAGTTCTTC
CASSLTGEWNEQFF
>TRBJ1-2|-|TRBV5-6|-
TGTGCCAGCAGCTCCCCCCAGGAGGGCCTCTATGGCTACACCTTC
CASSSPQEGLYGYTF
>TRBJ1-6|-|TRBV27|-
TGTGCCAGCAGTTTAATGGCAGGGGCTGAATCACCCCTCCACTTT
CASSLMAGAESPLHF
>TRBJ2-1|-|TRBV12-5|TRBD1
TGTGCTAGTGGTTCGGGACAGGGGTTGAACAATGAGCAGTTCTTC
CASGSGQGLNNEQFF
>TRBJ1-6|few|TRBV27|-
TGTGCCAGCAGTCTGCAAAATTCACCCCTCCACTTT
CASSLQNSPLHF
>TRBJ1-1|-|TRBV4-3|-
TGCGCCAGCAGCCCAGACCCTCTGAACACTGAAGCTTTCTTT
CASSPDPLNTEAFF
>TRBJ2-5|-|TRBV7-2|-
TGTGCCAGCAGCCATTTCCTTAGCGCCCCGACCCAAGAGACCCAGTACTTC
CASSHFLSAPTQETQYF
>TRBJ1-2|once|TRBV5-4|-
TGTGCCAGCAGCCCGGACTGGGTTTTTGGCTACACCTTC
CASSPDWVFGYTF
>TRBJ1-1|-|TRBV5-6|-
TGTGCCAGCAGCGGCAGGGTTGTCACTGAAGCTTTCTTT
CASSGRVVTEAFF
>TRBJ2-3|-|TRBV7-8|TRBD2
TGTGCCAGCAGCTTAGTAGTAATGGAAATAGTACTAGCGGATACTAGCACAGATACGCAGTATTTT
CASSLVVMEIVLADTSTDTQYF
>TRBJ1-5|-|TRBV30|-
TGTGCCTGGAATCCGTCCCCGAATCAGCCCCAGCATTTT
CAWNPSPNQPQHF
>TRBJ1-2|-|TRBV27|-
TGTGCCAGCAGTTTGGGACAAGGAAATGATGGCTACACCTTC
CASSLGQGNDGYTF
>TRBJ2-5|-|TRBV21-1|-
TGTGCCAGCAGCACAAGGGACAACCAAGAGACCCAGTACTTC
CASSTRDNQETQYF
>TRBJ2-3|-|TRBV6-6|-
TGTGCCAGCAGAATCACAGATACGCAGTATTTT
CASRITDTQYF
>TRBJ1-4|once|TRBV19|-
TGTGCCAGCGCGAATTTCCAGGGTAATGAAAAACTGTTTTTT
CASANFQGNEKLFF
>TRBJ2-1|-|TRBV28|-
TGTGCCACCCTCTCCTACAATGAGCAGTTCTTC
CATLSYNEQFF
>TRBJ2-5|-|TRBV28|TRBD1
TGTGCCAGCAGGGAGACAGGGTACCAAGAGACCCAGTACTTC
CASRETGYQETQYF
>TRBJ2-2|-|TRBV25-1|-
TGTGCCAGCAGTGAATATTGGGTAGCCGGGGAGCTGTTTTTT
CASSEYWVAGELFF
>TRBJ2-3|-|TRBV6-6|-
TGTGCCAGCAGTTACGGGGGTGCAGATACGCAGTATTTT
CASSYGGADTQYF
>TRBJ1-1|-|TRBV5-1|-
TGCGCCAGCAGCGCCATCAGCATGAACACTGAAGCTTTCTTT
CASSAISMNTEAFF
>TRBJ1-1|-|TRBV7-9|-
TGTGCCAGCAGCCATATTAACACTGAAGCTTTCTTT
CASSHINTEAFF
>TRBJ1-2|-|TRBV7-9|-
TGTGCCAGCAACCGACCTCAGGGGCCATGGGCCCATGGCTACACCTTC
CASNRPQGPWAHGYTF
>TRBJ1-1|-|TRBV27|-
-
CASSLGTGDKAFF
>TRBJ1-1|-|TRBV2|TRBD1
TGTGCCAGCATTGGGTCCTTAGACAGGGCAGACACTGAAGCTTTCTTT
CASIGSLDRADTEAFF
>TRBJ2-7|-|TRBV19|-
TGTGCCAGTAGTCCCACGGCTAGCAACCCCTACGAGCAGTACTTC
CASSPTASNPYEQYF
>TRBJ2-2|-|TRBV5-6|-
TGTGCCAGCAGCTCTGCATTCGGGCCTTACACCGGGGAGCTGTTTTTT
CASSSAFGPYTGELFF
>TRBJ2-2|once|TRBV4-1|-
TGCGCCAGCAGCTCCACAGGTGGGGAGAACACCGGGGAGCTGTTTTTT
CASSSTGGENTGELFF
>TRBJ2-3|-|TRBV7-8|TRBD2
TGTGCCAGCAGCCCGGGACTAGCGGGGGACACAGATACGCAGTATTTT
CASSPGLAGDTDTQYF
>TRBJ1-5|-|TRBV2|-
TGTGCCAGCAGTGAGTCGGGAGAAAGCAATCAGCCCCAGCATTTT
CASSESGESNQPQHF
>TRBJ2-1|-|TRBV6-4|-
TGTGCCAGCAGTCCCATGGGGGCCTACAATGAGCAGTTCTTC
CASSPMGAYNEQFF
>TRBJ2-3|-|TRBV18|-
TGTGCCAGCTCACCACCAGGTGATACGCAGTATTTT
CASSPPGDTQYF
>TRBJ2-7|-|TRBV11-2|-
TGTGCCAGCAGCCCCGCTGGGGTACCCTACGAGCAGTACTTC
CASSPAGVPYEQYF
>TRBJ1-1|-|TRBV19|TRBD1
TGTGCCAGTAGTCCCTCGACAGGGGGCACTGAAGCTTTCTTT
CASSPSTGGTEAFF
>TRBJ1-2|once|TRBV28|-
TGTGCCAGCAGTTTTTTCGGAAGGGCCTATGGCTACACCTTC
CASSFFGRAYGYTF
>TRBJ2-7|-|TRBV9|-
TGTGCCAGCAGCGTAGCGGGTCACCCATCCTACGAGCAGTACTTC
CASSVAGHPSYEQYF
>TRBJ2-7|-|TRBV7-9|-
TGTGCCAGCAGCTTAGGGACGGTGGGGCAGTACTTC
CASSLGTVGQYF